One and the same sample provided the 15 T cell receptor beta chains below, sequenced in a study of OX40 agonist ivuxolimab in advanced cancers. Libraries came from the immunoSEQ multiplex PCR assay. What TCRdb holds here is the immuneACCESS table cut down to in-frame rearrangements. Part of the clones is not present; checked against another copy, under half of the missing clones reflect an unresolved V gene, and the others are unexplained. A total of over 10,000 clones appear in this sample, 75% to 95% of them only once. The ten most abundant clones make up about 70% of the sample. The sample was CD4+ or CD8+ T cells sorted from blood, taken in a trial of the OX40 agonist ivuxolimab. The origin of the receptors is an adult with an advanced solid tumor such as melanoma, head and neck, liver or kidney cancer.

The V and J genes are TRBV5-6 and TRBJ1-1; D is perhaps TRBD1 (5 bases). The CDR3 loop spans 15 amino acids. V dropped 0 bases and J dropped 4 bases, with 13 bases sitting between them. In germline, CDR1 is SGHDT, CDR2 YYEEEE. The chain's CDR3 is CASSLVGGVGTEAFF. CDR3 sequence (DNA): TGTGCCAGCAGCTTGGTTGGGGGTGTGGGCACTGAAGCTTTCTTT. The variable domain in full, completed from reference TRBV5-6 and TRBJ1-1, reads DAGVTQSPTHLIKTRGQQVTLRCSPKSGHDTVSWYQQALGQGPQFIFQYYEEEERQRGNFPDRFSGHQFPNYSSELNVNALLLGDSALYLCASSLVGGVGTEAFFGQGTRLTVV.

The gene calls are TRBV7-9 and TRBJ2-4, with unresolved D. The CDR3 runs 13 residues. Germline assignment: CDR1 SEHNR and CDR2 FQNEAQ (reference sequence). Trimming took 1 base from V and 8 from J, leaving 9 bases between them. The chain's CDR3 is CASSLVGMDIQYF. As DNA, the CDR3 is TGTGCCAGCAGCTTAGTTGGGATGGACATTCAGTACTTC.

The rearrangement links TRBV18 to TRBJ2-3; no reliable D call. In germline, CDR1 is KGHSH, CDR2 LQKENI. Trimming removed 0 bases from V and 2 bases from J, with 6 bases in between. The length of the CDR3 is 14 residues. CDR3 DNA sequence: TGTGCCAGCTCACCACCGCGCCACACAGATACGCAGTATTTT. Protein: CASSPPRHTDTQYF. The whole variable domain, remainder taken from reference TRBV18 and TRBJ2-3, is NAGVMQNPRHLVRRRGQEARLRCSPMKGHSHVYWYRQLPEEGLKFMVYLQKENIIDESGMPKERFSAEFPKEGPSILRIQQVVRGDSAAYFCASSPPRHTDTQYFGPGTRLTVL.

This clone is a singleton in its sample. The chain joins TRBV13 to TRBJ2-5; unclear D gene. V was cut by 6 bases and J by 0 bases, with 8 bases left in between. The CDR3 has 13 amino acids. Germline CDR1 PRHDT, CDR2 FYEKMQ (reference sequence). CDR3 residues: CASSWAHQETQYF. CDR3 DNA sequence: TGTGCCAGCAGTTGGGCTCACCAAGAGACCCAGTACTTC.

This clone has a single count. The chain employs TRBV19 and TRBJ2-7; D is perhaps TRBD2 (6 bases). V was cut by 6 bases and J by 3 bases, with 6 bases left in between. This CDR3 is built from 11 residues. CDR1 is LNHDA and CDR2 is SQIVND in the germline V gene (reference sequence). This chain's CDR3 is CASSGSYEQYF. CDR3 sequence (DNA): TGTGCCAGTAGCGGGAGCTACGAGCAGTACTTC.

The V and J genes are TRBV7-2 and TRBJ2-1; D is uncertain. The CDR3 covers 11 residues. The V end was cut by 2 bases, the J end by 8 bases, with 4 bases between. The germline CDR1 and CDR2 sequences are SGHTA and FQGNSA. CDR3 protein: CASSLMDEQFF. The CDR3 bases are TGTGCCAGCAGCTTAATGGATGAGCAGTTCTTC.

This clone turned up a few times. V usage is TRBV6-5 and J usage is TRBJ2-1; D possibly corresponds to TRBD2 (7 bases). The V end lost 6 bases, the J end lost 5 bases, and 17 bases lay between the germline ends. The CDR3 is 15 residues long. Germline values: CDR1 MNHEY, CDR2 SVGAGI. The CDR3 DNA sequence: TGTGCCAGCAGCAACGGGGGGCGGGGGAACAATGAGCAGTTCTTC. Its protein product is CASSNGGRGNNEQFF.

The CDR3 DNA is TGTGCCAGTCTGGGGAACTATGGCTACACCTTC. This sequence encodes CASLGNYGYTF. The rearrangement links TRBV6-1 to TRBJ1-2, with D hard to call. V shed 9 bases and J shed 2 bases, with 7 bases lying between them. This CDR3 has 11 residues. Germline lookup yields CDR1 MNHNS and CDR2 SASEGT.

This clone has a single count. The chain is built from TRBV4-3 and TRBJ2-7; D is uncertain. Germline CDR1 is LGHNA and CDR2 is YSLEER. CDR3 length: 17 amino acids. The germline V and J ends were trimmed by 0 bases and 2 bases, with 17 bases remaining between them. DNA of the CDR3: TGCGCCAGCAGCCAAGATTGGTTACAAGACGGCGCCTACGAGCAGTACTTC. This sequence encodes CASSQDWLQDGAYEQYF.

The rearrangement uses TRBV4-3 and TRBJ1-1, with D perhaps TRBD1 (6 bases). V was trimmed by 4 bases and J by 5 bases, leaving 11 bases between them. CDR3 length: 13 residues. The V gene's germline CDR1 is LGHNA and CDR2 YSLEER. In nucleotides, the CDR3 is TGCGCCAGCAGCCGAGACAGGAGAACTGAAGCTTTCTTT. Protein sequence: CASSRDRRTEAFF.

This chain joins TRBV30 and TRBJ1-4; maybe TRBD1 (5 bases). Trimming took 3 bases from V and 7 from J, leaving 15 bases between them. Germline CDR1 and CDR2: GTSNPN and SVGIG (reference sequence). The CDR3 extends over 14 amino acids. The CDR3 DNA is TGTGCCTGGAGCGCAGGGAGTATCGGTGAAAAACTGTTTTTT. This encodes CAWSAGSIGEKLFF. Drawing the rest from reference TRBV30 and TRBJ1-4, the complete variable domain is SQTIHQWPATLVQPVGSPLSLECTVEGTSNPNLYWYRQAAGRGLQLLFYSVGIGQISSEVPQNLSASRPQDRQFILSSKKLLLSDSGFYLCAWSAGSIGEKLFFGSGTQLSVL.

This chain joins TRBV6-4 and TRBJ2-3, with 9 nucleotides matching TRBD2. The germline gives CDR1 MRHNA, CDR2 SNTAGT. The ends lost 3 bases at V and 2 bases at J; junction bases unmatched: 9. There are 17 residues in the CDR3. The CDR3 DNA sequence: TGTGCCAGCAGTGAATTTGGAGCGGGGGGTTCCACAGATACGCAGTATTTT. Protein: CASSEFGAGGSTDTQYF.

The count of this clone is one. The chain links TRBV9 to TRBJ2-3; 7 nucleotides line up with TRBD1. The CDR3 totals 15 residues. CDR1 is SGDLS, CDR2 YYNGEE, per germline. V was clipped by 4 bases and J by 6 bases; unmatched bases: 11. Here the CDR3 DNA reads TGTGCCAGCAGCCCCACGGGCACGACAGGGGATACGCAGTATTTT. It translates to CASSPTGTTGDTQYF. Supplemented by reference TRBV9 and TRBJ2-3, the full variable domain reads DSGVTQTPKHLITATGQRVTLRCSPRSGDLSVYWYQQSLDQGLQFLIQYYNGEERAKGNILERFSAQQFPDLHSELNLSSLELGDSALYFCASSPTGTTGDTQYFGPGTRLTVL.

In its sample, this clone was seen once. The chain recombines TRBV2 with TRBJ1-2; D ambiguous. The germline V gene has CDR1 SNHLY and CDR2 FYNNEI. Trimming took 3 bases from V and 7 from J, leaving 0 bases between them. The CDR3 runs to 9 residues. CDR3 sequence reads: CASSDGYTF. Written as DNA, the CDR3 is TGTGCCAGCAGTGATGGCTACACCTTC. The whole variable domain, filled in from reference TRBV2 and TRBJ1-2, reads EPEVTQTPSHQVTQMGQEVILRCVPISNHLYFYWYRQILGQKVEFLVSFYNNEISEKSEIFDDQFSVERPDGSNFTLKIRSTKLEDSAMYFCASSDGYTFGSGTRLTVV.

A single count supports this clone. The rearrangement links TRBV4-3 to TRBJ1-4; a weak D match, TRBD1 (6 bases). The germline V gene encodes CDR1 LGHNA and CDR2 YSLEER. Trimming left V 0 bases short and J 0 bases short, with 14 bases between. CDR3 size: 18 residues. CDR3 DNA sequence: TGCGCCAGCAGCCAAGAGGAGGACAGTCTTGCAACTAATGAAAAACTGTTTTTT. Protein product: CASSQEEDSLATNEKLFF.